This TCR beta chain is from a study of blood T cell repertoires in COVID-19. V gave up 1 base and J gave up 7 bases, with 5 bases separating them. Germline lookup yields CDR1 LGHDT and CDR2 YNNKEL (reference sequence). The CDR3 has 12 amino acids. TCRdb's table, derived via immunoSEQ multiplex PCR, lists solely in-frame clones and lacks some. The sample carries around 330,000 clones, 88% recorded once. The receptor was derived from a woman aged 45-60 years with active or convalescent COVID-19. Source material: peripheral blood. The chain links TRBV3-1 (or the pseudogene TRBV3-2) to TRBJ1-5; D remains ambiguous. CDR3 amino acids: CASSQGRQPQHF. The CDR3, as DNA: TGTGCCAGCAGCCAAGGGCGGCAGCCCCAGCATTTT.